This record concerns one T cell receptor (beta chain) sequence. This CDR3 is built from 16 residues. The V gene's germline CDR1 is KGHDR and CDR2 SFDVKD. The trim removed 1 base at V and 6 bases at J, leaving 7 bases unmatched. This entry is derived from a study of blood T cell repertoires in COVID-19. Study information: The samples span acute and convalescent COVID-19 from the United States, Italy and Spain.

In the study's own analysis: Scientists estimated how many nucleated cells there were by amplifying reference gene primers. Clones were read by immunoSEQ multiplex PCR, and TCRdb kept only the in-frame ones, dropping some. The D gene and trimming were derived from the DNA, and the V and J assignments and clone size from that table. The sample comprises over 350,000 clones, roughly 91% of which are singletons, and 4% to 5.5% rests with the top ten. This TCR came from a woman aged 30 to 39 with acute or convalescent COVID-19. Sequencing input: peripheral blood. This chain uses TRBV24-1 with TRBJ2-1, with 8 bases aligning to TRBD1. The CDR3 sequence: CATSDFPGQVVNEQFF. CDR3 coding DNA: TGTGCCACCAGTGATTTCCCGGGACAGGTCGTCAATGAGCAGTTCTTC.